The TCR beta chain under discussion was sequenced for a study of blood T cell repertoires in COVID-19. The CDR3 has 16 residues. The J segment lost 1 base and the V segment lost 7 bases, leaving 12 bases of the junction unmatched. Germline V gene sequence: CDR1 LNHDA, CDR2 SQIVND (reference sequence). Those who participated ranged in age from roughly 18 to 100 years and resided in about two dozen US areas. The study recruited exposed participants who had met a COVID-19 case within 2 weeks before entry. Generated by immunoSEQ multiplex PCR, the TCRdb table keeps only in-frame clones and is missing some. Counted here are roughly 200,000 clones, approximately 86% occurring once; the ten biggest clones make up about 4.5%.

This clonotype was obtained from a woman aged 25 to 39 who had been exposed to COVID-19. The chain uses TRBV19 and TRBJ1-1, with 7 bases aligning to TRBD1. Material for sequencing was PBMCs or T cells enriched from blood (not recorded which). CDR3 coding DNA: TGTGCCAGTACCCTACAGGGGAGGATTTGGAACACTGAAGCTTTCTTT. Its translation: CASTLQGRIWNTEAFF.